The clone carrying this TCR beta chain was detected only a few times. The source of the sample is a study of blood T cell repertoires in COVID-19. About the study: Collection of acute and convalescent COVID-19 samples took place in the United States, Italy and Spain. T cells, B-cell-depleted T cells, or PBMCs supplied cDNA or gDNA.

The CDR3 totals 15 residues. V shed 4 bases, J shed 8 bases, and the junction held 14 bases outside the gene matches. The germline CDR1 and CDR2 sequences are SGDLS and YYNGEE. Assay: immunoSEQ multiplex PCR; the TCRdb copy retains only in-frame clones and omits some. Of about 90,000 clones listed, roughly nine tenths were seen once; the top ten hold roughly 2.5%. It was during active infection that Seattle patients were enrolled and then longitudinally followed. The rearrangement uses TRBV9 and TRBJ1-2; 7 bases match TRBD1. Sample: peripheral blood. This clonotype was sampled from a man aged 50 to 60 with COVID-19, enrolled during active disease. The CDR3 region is CASSLSPGTDGGYTF. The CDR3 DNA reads TGTGCCAGCAGCTTGTCTCCCGGGACAGACGGAGGCTACACCTTC.